The 12 T cell receptor beta chains below were found in one sample sequenced in a study of T cells in Graves' hyperthyroidism and ophthalmopathy. Amplified TCR beta CDR3 regions came from RNA transcripts. An initial round of RT-PCR targeting the TCR CDR3 relied on the HTBI primer set. Each CDR3 protein gets one entry after TCRdb re-called the multiplex PCR reads with MiXCR. Of almost 35,000 distinct CDR3 sequences listed, 52% are singletons. The sample comprised blood. The source of these receptors is a middle-aged woman with Graves' ophthalmopathy.

Ten or more counts support this clonotype. The rearrangement joins TRBV6-5 to TRBJ2-1; D could derive from TRBD1 or TRBD2 (6 bases each). Trimming stripped 0 bases from V and 4 bases from J, with 13 bases between. CDR3 length: 16 residues. Germline-derived CDR1 and CDR2 are MNHEY and SVGAGI. CDR3 amino acids: CASSYSFRGTYNEQFF. CDR3 DNA sequence: TGTGCCAGCAGTTACTCGTTCCGGGGGACATACAATGAGCAGTTCTTC.

V gene TRBV5-1 combines with J gene TRBJ1-2; 7 nucleotides match TRBD1. V lost 9 bases, J lost 4 bases, and 15 bases stayed unmatched. The germline V gene has CDR1 SGHRS and CDR2 YFSETQ. The CDR3 length is 15 residues. Written as DNA, the CDR3 is TGCGCCAACAAAGGGGGCGGGATCAGCCCCTATGGCTACACCTTC. It yields the protein CANKGGGISPYGYTF.

There are many counts of this clonotype. The chain has TRBV4-3 and TRBJ1-2; D is undetermined. The CDR3 consists of 17 residues. The V gene's germline CDR1 is LGHNA and CDR2 YSLEER. The V gene lost 1 base and the J gene lost 6 bases, with 21 bases spanning the gap. The CDR3 loop reads CASSQVLSVRGRNGYTF. CDR3 coding DNA: TGCGCCAGCAGCCAAGTTCTCTCTGTCCGGGGAAGGAATGGCTACACCTTC.

Judged by abundance, this clonotype is medium-sized. The V and J genes are TRBV7-2 and TRBJ1-2; a possible D gene is TRBD1 (5 bases). Germline values: CDR1 SGHTA, CDR2 FQGNSA. CDR3 length equals 13 residues. V gave up 5 bases and J gave up 9 bases, with 16 bases separating them. CDR3 nucleotides: TGTGCCAGCAGCCCCCGGGACGGGGCAAGCTACACCTTC. It is translated as CASSPRDGASYTF.

V usage is TRBV7-3 and J usage is TRBJ1-1; tentatively, D is TRBD1 (5 bases). V lost 4 bases, J lost 4 bases, and 16 bases lay in between. Germline CDR1 SGHTA, CDR2 FQGTGA. The CDR3 runs 15 residues. The CDR3 coding sequence is TGTGCCAGCAGCTCTGGTGGGGCAGGCGTCACTGAAGCTTTCTTT. Amino acid sequence: CASSSGGAGVTEAFF. Based on the CDR3 plus reference TRBV7-3 and TRBJ1-1, the full variable domain is GAGVSQTPSNKVTEKGKYVELRCDPISGHTALYWYRQSLGQGPEFLIYFQGTGAADDSGLPNDRFFAVRPEGSVSTLKIQRTERGDSAVYLCASSSGGAGVTEAFFGQGTRLTVV.

Many counts were recorded for this clonotype. V and J are TRBV20-1 and TRBJ1-5, with 7 positions matching TRBD1. V trimming: 3 bases; J trimming: 6 bases; junction bases outside the gene matches: 8. CDR1 DFQATT and CDR2 SNEGSKA come from the germline V gene (reference sequence). The CDR3 sequence is 14 residues long. The CDR3 reads CSASEGGGGQPQHF. The CDR3 region has the DNA TGCAGTGCTAGTGAAGGGGGCGGGGGTCAGCCCCAGCATTTT.

This chain links TRBV3-1 with TRBJ1-1; possible D gene TRBD1, 5 bases. Trimming removed 1 base at V and 0 bases at J, with 18 bases between. The V gene's germline CDR1 is LGHDT and CDR2 YNNKEL (reference sequence). The CDR3 is made up of 18 amino acids. The CDR3 DNA sequence: TGTGCCAGCAGCCAAGGGACCCGGGACCAGAGCATGAACACTGAAGCTTTCTTT. Protein product: CASSQGTRDQSMNTEAFF.

J is TRBJ1-5 and V is TRBV2, with D tentatively TRBD1 (5 bases). Germline loops: CDR1 SNHLY, CDR2 FYNNEI. The CDR3 runs 14 residues. Trimming cost V 7 bases and J 7 bases, with 17 bases left between them. Here the CDR3 reads CASTRDEGAQPQHF. The DNA for the CDR3 is TGTGCCAGCACCCGGGACGAGGGAGCCCAGCCCCAGCATTTT.

This clonotype was counted many times. The chain recombines TRBV6-2 or TRBV6-3 with TRBJ2-5, with TRBD2 matching 8 bases. Germline trimming cut 5 bases from V and 6 bases from J; bases unmatched to any gene: 11. Germline V lookup: CDR1 MNHEY, CDR2 SVGEGT. The CDR3 sequence is 15 residues long. As DNA, the CDR3 is TGTGCCAGCAGTGCGCTTGAGCGGGAGAGCAAGACCCAGTACTTC. Translated, it gives CASSALERESKTQYF.

Worth noting for this clonotype: Germline and junction disagree at one end, which may indicate a read error. The CDR3 reads CAGSKGVSNQPQHF. CDR3 nucleotides: TGTGCCGGCTCAAAAGGGGTGAGCAATCAGCCTCAGCATTTT. The chain has TRBV12-3 or TRBV12-4 and TRBJ1-5; D is possibly TRBD1 (5 bases). The CDR3 is made up of 14 amino acids.

This clonotype was detected many times. The chain links TRBV12-5 to TRBJ2-7; D could derive from TRBD1 or TRBD2 (5 bases each). CDR1 and CDR2 from the germline V gene are LGHNT and FRNRAP. This CDR3 spans 12 amino acids. The ends were cut back, 5 bases at V and 7 bases at J, with 12 bases in the middle. The CDR3 region is CASGPGTWEQYF. The CDR3 bases are TGTGCTAGTGGTCCCGGGACGTGGGAGCAGTACTTC.

This clonotype rates as medium-sized (0.01 to 0.1%). The V call is TRBV9, the J call TRBJ1-4, with TRBD1 matching over 7 bases. The germline gives CDR1 SGDLS, CDR2 YYNGEE. V trimming: 3 bases; J trimming: 8 bases; junction bases outside the gene matches: 10. The CDR3 is 15 residues long. The CDR3 DNA reads TGTGCCAGCAGCGCAAACCAGGGGGTGAACGAAAAACTGTTTTTT. Amino acid sequence: CASSANQGVNEKLFF.